A single T cell receptor (beta chain) is shown here with its context. Its antigen remains unknown. PCR employed 60 Vbeta and 13 Jbeta primers. Generated by immunoSEQ multiplex PCR, the TCRdb table keeps only in-frame clones and is missing some. The sample has around 100,000 clones, roughly 80% seen once. Healthy bone marrow donors supplied every sample. The V and J ends lost 10 bases and 0 bases, in that order; junction bases with no gene match: 7. Germline values: CDR1 LNHDA, CDR2 SQIVND (reference sequence). The CDR3 is 16 amino acids. The data stem from a study of cytomegalovirus exposure and HLA in healthy donors. Study-level findings and limits: Clonal expansion, a later analysis showed, was greater in HLA-associated TCR beta chains than in equally common others.

Specimen: PBMCs. The sequence was obtained from a man between 18 and 29 years old in good health and CMV-seronegative. The rearrangement joins TRBV19 to TRBJ1-5; 12 nucleotides agree with TRBD1. CDR3 amino acids: CATKGQGAGSNQPQHF. The CDR3 nucleotides read TGTGCCACCAAGGGACAGGGGGCTGGTAGCAATCAGCCCCAGCATTTT.